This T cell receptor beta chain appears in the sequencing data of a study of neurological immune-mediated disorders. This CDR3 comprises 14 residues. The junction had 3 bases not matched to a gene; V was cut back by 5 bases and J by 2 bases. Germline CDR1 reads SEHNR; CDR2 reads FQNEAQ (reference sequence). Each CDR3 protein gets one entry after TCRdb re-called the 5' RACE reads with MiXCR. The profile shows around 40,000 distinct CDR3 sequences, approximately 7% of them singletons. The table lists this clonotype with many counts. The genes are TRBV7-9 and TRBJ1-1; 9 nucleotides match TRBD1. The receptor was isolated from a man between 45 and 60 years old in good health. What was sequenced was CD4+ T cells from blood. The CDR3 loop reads CASSRTGVNTEAFF. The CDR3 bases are TGTGCCAGCAGCCGGACAGGGGTCAACACTGAAGCTTTCTTT.